The clone carrying this TCR beta chain was counted many times. Antigen specificity is unknown. Russia was home to the donors, healthy Caucasian individuals aged roughly 6 to 90. Isolation of PBMCs gave at least 7 million cells per sample. This entry comes from a study of blood T cells in healthy people across ages. Overall study results and limits: With unsorted PBMCs, a conclusive comparison of naive versus antigen-experienced cells was not possible. Calculation of diversity from one million T cells yielded estimates considered to be underestimates.

Next came a second PCR, run for roughly 7 to 12 cycles, which used a sample-barcoded 5' primer along with a J-beta primer mix. TCRdb recomputed calls from the 5' RACE reads with MiXCR, one row per CDR3 protein. Of 850,000 to 1,100,000 distinct CDR3 sequences in the sample, under 40% were seen once. The sequencing input was blood. The sequence came from a man younger than 35 in good health.

The CDR3 loop reads CASSLTGTGGFEQYF. Here the CDR3 DNA reads TGTGCCAGCAGTTTAACCGGGACAGGGGGCTTTGAGCAGTACTTC. The chain combines TRBV27 with TRBJ2-7; 12 bases agree with TRBD1. CDR1 MNHEY and CDR2 SMNVEV come from the germline V gene (reference sequence). This CDR3 comprises 15 residues. V dropped 2 bases and J dropped 7; count of bases not matched to a gene: 6.